Below, 13 T cell receptor beta chains from the same sample are listed, as sequenced in a study of brain T cells in children with intractable seizures. Profiling relied on immunoSEQ multiplex PCR, and the TCRdb table lists in-frame clones only, not all of them. The profile covers about 80,000 clones, with 91% appearing a single time and around 22% taken by the ten largest. The sequencing here drew on peripheral blood, taken at surgery. These receptors were collected from a girl aged 2 to 10 with Rasmussen encephalitis and intractable seizures.

J is TRBJ2-7 and V is TRBV30; 7 bases map to TRBD1. The CDR3 has 13 residues. With V trimmed by 3 bases and J by 1 base, 3 bases remained unmatched. Germline V gene lookup returns CDR1 GTSNPN and CDR2 SVGIG (reference sequence). The CDR3 loop reads CAWRRDRSYEQYF. DNA for the CDR3: TGTGCCTGGAGGAGGGACAGATCCTACGAGCAGTACTTC.

This chain connects TRBV4-1 to TRBJ2-1; possibly TRBD1 for D (5 bases). Germline-derived CDR1 and CDR2 are MGHRA and YSYEKL. The CDR3 extends over 14 amino acids. Trimming stripped 2 bases from V and 8 bases from J, with 13 bases between. For the CDR3, the DNA is TGCGCCAGCAGCCAACCAATTAGGGGCCATGAGCAGTTCTTC. Its translation: CASSQPIRGHEQFF.

The V gene is TRBV5-1, the J gene TRBJ2-4; D possibly matches TRBD1 or TRBD2 (5 bases each). The V end lost 2 bases, the J end lost 4 bases, and 19 bases lay between the germline ends. Per germline, CDR1 SGHRS and CDR2 YFSETQ. The CDR3 runs 17 residues. CDR3 coding DNA: TGCGCCAGCAGCTTTAAGGCCACCGGGACGGTAAAAAACATTCAGTACTTC. This sequence encodes CASSFKATGTVKNIQYF.

The CDR3 DNA reads as TGTGCCAGCAGAAAGGGACAGGTCTACGAGCAGTACTTC. The encoded protein is CASRKGQVYEQYF. The chain employs TRBV12-3 or TRBV12-4 and TRBJ2-7, with 8 bases matching TRBD1. The CDR3 is made up of 13 amino acids. J lost 3 bases, V lost 6 bases, and 4 bases had no gene match.

In its sample, this clone is medium-sized. V is TRBV10-2 and J is TRBJ2-3, with TRBD2 matching 9 bases. J lost 5 bases, V lost 8 bases, and 8 bases had no gene match. CDR3 length equals 14 residues. Per the germline V gene, CDR1 is WSHSY and CDR2 is SAAADI. In nucleotides, the CDR3 is TGCGCCAGCGGGACTAGCCGGTTTCAAGATACGCAGTATTTT. It codes for CASGTSRFQDTQYF.

The chain has TRBV24-1 and TRBJ1-1; D unclear. Germline lookup yields CDR1 KGHDR and CDR2 SFDVKD. CDR3 length: 13 amino acids. The germline V and J ends were trimmed by 1 base and 8 bases, with 10 bases remaining between them. The CDR3 reads CATSDFGTREAFF. The CDR3 DNA sequence: TGTGCCACCAGTGATTTCGGTACAAGGGAAGCTTTCTTT.

The chain recombines TRBV7-9 with TRBJ2-7; possibly TRBD2 for D (5 bases). The CDR3 is 13 residues long. The V end was cut by 1 base, the J end by 3 bases, with 7 bases between. From germline, CDR1 is SEHNR and CDR2 FQNEAQ (reference sequence). In DNA, the CDR3 is TGTGCCAGCAGCTTAGGGACTTACTACGAGCAGTACTTC. It encodes CASSLGTYYEQYF.

The rearrangement links TRBV4-2 to TRBJ2-6, with 9 bases aligning to TRBD1. V lost 7 bases to trimming and J lost 4 bases; unmatched junction nucleotides: 23. This CDR3 contains 21 residues. The germline V gene encodes CDR1 LGHNA and CDR2 YNFKEQ. This CDR3 reads CASTHDLLGTGIGVGANVLTF. CDR3 bases: TGTGCCAGCACCCACGATCTGCTCGGGACAGGGATAGGGGTAGGGGCCAACGTCCTGACTTTC.

The gene calls are TRBV18 and TRBJ1-5, with D unclear. Germline CDR1 reads KGHSH; CDR2 reads LQKENI. V lost 2 bases and J lost 11, with 13 bases in between. The CDR3 totals 13 residues. CDR3 nucleotides: TGTGCCAGCTCACCAGGTCCGGACCAGTCCCAGCATTTT. It specifies CASSPGPDQSQHF.

The CDR3 DNA follows: TGTGCCAGCAGGGGAACTAGCGGGACCCCAAGCACAGATACGCAGTATTTT. Translated: CASRGTSGTPSTDTQYF. This chain uses TRBV2 with TRBJ2-3; 10 positions agree with TRBD2. Trimming cost V 6 bases and J 0 bases; bases outside gene matches: 9. CDR1 SNHLY and CDR2 FYNNEI come from the germline V gene. The CDR3 is made up of 17 amino acids.

The chain is built from TRBV9 and TRBJ1-3, with D possibly matching TRBD1 (5 bases). This CDR3 comprises 19 residues. V lost 0 bases and J lost 0, with 19 bases in between. Germline values: CDR1 SGDLS, CDR2 YYNGEE. In DNA form, the CDR3 reads TGTGCCAGCAGCGTAGGAGGGGCCGGTAGACTTAGCTCTGGAAACACCATATATTTT. Translating it yields CASSVGGAGRLSSGNTIYF.

The chain is built from TRBV18 and TRBJ2-7; TRBD2 matches 7 bases. V gave up 4 bases and J gave up 4 bases; unmatched junction bases: 22. CDR3 length: 19 amino acids. CDR1 is KGHSH, CDR2 LQKENI, per germline. The CDR3 here is CASSLITPQMSGIRYEQYF. The CDR3, as DNA: TGTGCCAGCTCACTGATTACACCACAGATGAGCGGGATAAGGTACGAGCAGTACTTC.

By its share, this clone is medium-sized (0.01 to 0.1%). The rearrangement joins TRBV28 to TRBJ1-1, with TRBD1 as a possible D gene (6 bases). Germline-derived CDR1 and CDR2 are MDHEN and SYDVKM. The CDR3 has 13 amino acids. V lost 4 bases and J 7 bases, leaving 13 bases between the germline ends. The CDR3 nucleotides are TGTGCCAGCAGTTCCCGAGGACAGATTGAAGCTTTCTTT. Translated: CASSSRGQIEAFF.